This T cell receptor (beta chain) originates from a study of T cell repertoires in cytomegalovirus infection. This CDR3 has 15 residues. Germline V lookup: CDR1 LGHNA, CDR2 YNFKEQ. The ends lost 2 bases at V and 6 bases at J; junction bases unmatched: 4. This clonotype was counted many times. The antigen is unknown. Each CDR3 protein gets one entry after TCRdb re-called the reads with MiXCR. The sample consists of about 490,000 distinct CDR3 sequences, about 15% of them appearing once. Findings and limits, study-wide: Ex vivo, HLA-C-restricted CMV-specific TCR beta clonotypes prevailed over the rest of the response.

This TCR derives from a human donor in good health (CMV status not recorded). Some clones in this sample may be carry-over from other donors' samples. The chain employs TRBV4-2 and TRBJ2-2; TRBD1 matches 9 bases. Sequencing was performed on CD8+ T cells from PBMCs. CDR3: CASSQPDRGAGELFF. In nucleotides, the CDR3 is TGTGCCAGCAGCCAACCGGACAGGGGAGCCGGGGAGCTGTTTTTT.